Detailed here is one T cell receptor beta chain. This specimen comes from a study of cytotoxic CD8 clonotypes in ibrutinib-treated CLL. Study at large: Responses: roughly 25 partial, 2 complete; after median 68 months, about 14 stayed remitted, roughly 12 progressed. Response samples followed a median about twelve months of treatment, range 6 to 36.

Some clones are missing from TCRdb's copy, which holds only in-frame ones; the method was immunoSEQ multiplex PCR. The sample includes 30,000 to 40,000 clones, about 47% of them seen just once. The ends lost 0 bases at V and 4 bases at J; junction bases unmatched: 9. The CDR3 covers 16 residues. The germline V gene has CDR1 SGHNT and CDR2 YYREEE (reference sequence). This specimen consisted of PBMCs, obtained before ibrutinib treatment. The gene calls are TRBV5-4 and TRBJ2-5; 7 bases line up with TRBD2. The clonotype was recovered from a human donor with chronic lymphocytic leukemia. The CDR3 loop is CASSLGAGDQIETQYF. As DNA, the CDR3 is TGTGCCAGCAGCTTGGGGGCGGGGGACCAAATAGAGACCCAGTACTTC.